Each of the 17 T cell receptor beta chains below was sequenced from the same sample in a study of CD8 T cells in ankylosing spondylitis. Via MiXCR, TCRdb re-called the 5' RACE reads, giving one row per CDR3 protein. The data hold about 300,000 distinct CDR3 sequences, with less than 25% observed a single time. The sample comprised blood, either unsorted or a sorted T cell fraction (not recorded which). The source of these receptors is a female donor with ankylosing spondylitis or in good health (not recorded which).

The rearrangement links TRBV7-9 to TRBJ2-1; perhaps TRBD1 as D (6 bases). The V end was cut by 3 bases, the J end by 5 bases, with 8 bases between. Germline CDR1 is SEHNR and CDR2 is FQNEAQ (reference sequence). The CDR3 extends over 13 amino acids. As DNA, the CDR3 is TGTGCCAGCAGCTTGGACAGCAACAATGAGCAGTTCTTC. The encoded protein is CASSLDSNNEQFF.

The chain links TRBV4-3 to TRBJ2-1; 13 bases map to TRBD2. The CDR3 contains 20 residues. Germline-derived CDR1 and CDR2 are LGHNA and YSLEER. V was clipped by 4 bases and J by 1 base; unmatched bases: 13. For the CDR3, the DNA is TGCGCCAGCAGCCGGCATTTGGGGACTAGCGGGGTGCAATCCTACAATGAGCAGTTCTTC. Its translation: CASSRHLGTSGVQSYNEQFF.

This chain joins TRBV20-1 and TRBJ2-2, with unresolved D. Germline V CDR1 and CDR2: DFQATT, SNEGSKA (reference sequence). There are 13 residues in the CDR3. V shed 3 bases and J shed 8 bases, with 13 bases lying between them. The CDR3 DNA reads as TGCAGTGCTAGCCCCAAGCAGGCGGGGGAGCTGTTTTTT. Amino acid sequence: CSASPKQAGELFF.

The gene calls are TRBV6-1 and TRBJ2-7; D gene ambiguous. In germline, CDR1 is MNHNS, CDR2 SASEGT. V lost 7 bases and J 0 bases, leaving 28 bases between the germline ends. The CDR3 has 19 amino acids. CDR3 sequence reads: CASTLSDGFGPWGSYEQYF. CDR3 nucleotide sequence: TGTGCCAGCACTCTGAGCGACGGGTTCGGGCCGTGGGGCTCCTACGAGCAGTACTTC.

J is TRBJ2-5 and V is TRBV19; TRBD1 agrees at 9 bases. The CDR3 has 16 amino acids. Trimming cost V 5 bases and J 3 bases; bases outside gene matches: 10. The V gene's germline CDR1 is LNHDA and CDR2 SQIVND (reference sequence). CDR3 loop: CASSEPPGTGKETQYF. CDR3 in DNA: TGTGCCAGTAGTGAGCCCCCGGGGACAGGGAAAGAGACCCAGTACTTC.

The genes are TRBV5-1 and TRBJ2-7; the D gene is possibly TRBD1 (6 bases). The V gene's germline CDR1 is SGHRS and CDR2 YFSETQ. The V end was cut by 4 bases, the J end by 2 bases, with 16 bases between. The CDR3 loop spans 15 amino acids. The CDR3 sequence is CASSQGTVKTYEQYF. The DNA for the CDR3 is TGCGCCAGCAGCCAGGGGACGGTAAAAACCTACGAGCAGTACTTC.

This clonotype was seen a handful of times. The chain joins TRBV5-1 to TRBJ2-2; 13 nucleotides match TRBD2. Germline CDR1 is SGHRS and CDR2 is YFSETQ. V shed 3 bases, J shed 4 bases, and the junction held 12 bases outside the gene matches. This CDR3 region has 19 residues. Here the CDR3 DNA reads TGCGCCAGCAGCTCAGACTCTGGACTAGCGGGAGTTGGCACCGGGGAGCTGTTTTTT. Translating it yields CASSSDSGLAGVGTGELFF.

The rearrangement joins TRBV9 to TRBJ2-7, with D tentatively TRBD1 (6 bases). The V and J ends lost 1 base and 4 bases respectively, with 12 bases between them. The CDR3 totals 14 residues. Germline lookup yields CDR1 SGDLS and CDR2 YYNGEE. The CDR3 loop reads CASSVTQDRYEQYF. For the CDR3, the DNA is TGTGCCAGCAGCGTAACCCAGGACAGATACGAGCAGTACTTC.

This clonotype was picked up a small number of times. V is TRBV12-5 and J is TRBJ1-1, with D maybe TRBD1 (5 bases). The germline V gene has CDR1 LGHNT and CDR2 FRNRAP. V shed 0 bases and J shed 3 bases, with 17 bases lying between them. The CDR3 has 17 amino acids. CDR3 sequence: CASGLVRSAGFDTEAFF. In DNA form, the CDR3 reads TGTGCTAGTGGTTTGGTACGTTCAGCAGGGTTTGACACTGAAGCTTTCTTT.

This clonotype was picked up a small number of times. V is TRBV7-9 and J is TRBJ2-3; 9 nucleotides align to TRBD2. The germline CDR1 and CDR2 sequences are SEHNR and FQNEAQ (reference sequence). With V trimmed by 4 bases and J by 6 bases, 8 bases remained unmatched. The CDR3 is 15 residues long. CDR3 loop: CASSSGGLAGDTQYF. The CDR3 coding sequence is TGTGCCAGCAGCTCTGGGGGACTAGCAGGTGATACGCAGTATTTT.

This clonotype was recorded many times. This chain connects TRBV12-3 or TRBV12-4 to TRBJ2-4; TRBD1 matches at 7 bases. This CDR3 contains 15 residues. V lost 5 bases to trimming and J lost 5 bases; unmatched junction nucleotides: 9. CDR3 residues: CASSRDRAWENIQYF. The CDR3 bases are TGTGCCAGCAGTCGAGACAGGGCTTGGGAAAACATTCAGTACTTC.

For the CDR3, the DNA is TGTGCCAGCGATCCCCTGGCGGGCCGGGGGTTAGAGCAGTACTTC. Its translation: CASDPLAGRGLEQYF. This chain uses TRBV5-5 with TRBJ2-7; tentatively, D is TRBD2 (6 bases). This CDR3 contains 15 residues. Germline CDR1 and CDR2: SGHKS and YYEKEE (reference sequence). V was pared by 7 bases and J by 7 bases, with 24 bases between.

This clonotype occurred a few times. V is TRBV7-9 and J is TRBJ2-3; tentatively, D is TRBD2 (6 bases). Germline loops: CDR1 SEHNR, CDR2 FQNEAQ (reference sequence). V was shortened by 3 bases and J by 6 bases, with 16 bases between the two germline ends. The CDR3 is made up of 15 amino acids. The CDR3 nucleotides read TGTGCCAGCAGCTTTAGCCGCTTAGCGGCGGATACGCAGTATTTT. Translating gives CASSFSRLAADTQYF.

The chain has TRBV5-6 and TRBJ2-1; unclear D gene. The CDR3 totals 15 residues. Trimming cost V 1 base and J 2 bases, with 10 bases left between them. Per germline, CDR1 SGHDT and CDR2 YYEEEE. The DNA of the CDR3 is TGTGCCAGCAGCTTGTTTAACAACCCCTACAATGAGCAGTTCTTC. Its translation is CASSLFNNPYNEQFF.

The chain recombines TRBV7-2 with TRBJ2-7; the D gene could be TRBD1 or TRBD2 (5 bases each). Trimming removed 4 bases from V and 2 bases from J, with 12 bases in between. Germline CDR1 and CDR2: SGHTA and FQGNSA. This CDR3 has 14 residues. CDR3 sequence reads: CASSSGDGPYEQYF. In nucleotides, the CDR3 is TGTGCCAGCAGCTCCGGGGACGGACCCTACGAGCAGTACTTC.

The chain has TRBV20-1 and TRBJ2-3, with D possibly TRBD1 on 5 matching bases. The ends were cut back, 6 bases at V and 0 bases at J, with 13 bases in the middle. The CDR3 sequence is 14 residues long. The germline V gene encodes CDR1 DFQATT and CDR2 SNEGSKA (reference sequence). As DNA, the CDR3 is TGCAGTGCGGCCTGGGGCGGCAGCACAGATACGCAGTATTTT. It translates to CSAAWGGSTDTQYF.

The DNA for the CDR3 is TGTGCCAGCAGTGCCTTAGCGGGAGGCTCCTACAATGAGCAGTTCTTC. Its translation: CASSALAGGSYNEQFF. The rearrangement uses TRBV6-4 and TRBJ2-1; 10 nucleotides line up with TRBD2. J lost 0 bases, V lost 4 bases, and 3 bases had no gene match. Per the germline V gene, CDR1 is MRHNA and CDR2 is SNTAGT. This CDR3 has 16 residues.